Each of the 13 T cell receptor beta chains below was sequenced from the same sample in a study of immune evolution from preneoplasia to lung adenocarcinoma. Some clones are missing from TCRdb's copy, which holds only in-frame ones; the method was immunoSEQ multiplex PCR. The sample holds 3,000 or so clones, about nine tenths seen once. Sample: FFPE adjacent normal lung tissue. The source is a person aged 60 to 85 with lung adenocarcinoma.

The chain couples TRBV4-1 to TRBJ1-1, with D uncertain. The ends were cut back, 2 bases at V and 5 bases at J, with 18 bases in the middle. From germline, CDR1 is MGHRA and CDR2 YSYEKL. There are 16 residues in the CDR3. The CDR3 spells CASSQPARGGWTEAFF. CDR3 sequence (DNA): TGCGCCAGCAGCCAACCAGCCCGGGGAGGGTGGACTGAAGCTTTCTTT.

The chain carries TRBV6-5 and TRBJ1-4, with a possible D match to TRBD1 (5 bases). The CDR3 covers 14 residues. Trimming took off 8 bases at V and 0 bases at J, with 10 bases between the two ends. The germline gives CDR1 MNHEY, CDR2 SVGAGI. In DNA form, the CDR3 reads TGTGCCAGCCGGCGGGGGGCAACTAATGAAAAACTGTTTTTT. This sequence encodes CASRRGATNEKLFF.

Here the CDR3 reads CASNVCGGTGELFF. The CDR3 region has the DNA TGTGCCAGCAATGTTTGTGGGGGCACCGGGGAGCTGTTTTTT. The chain couples TRBV5-8 to TRBJ2-2; D might be TRBD1 or TRBD2, each matching 5 bases. V lost 6 bases and J lost 4, with 13 bases in between. The CDR3 totals 14 residues. Germline V lookup: CDR1 SGHTS, CDR2 YDEGEE.

The CDR3 DNA is TGTGCCAGCAGCGTAGGGCCGGTCTCCTACGAGCAGTACTTC. Amino acids: CASSVGPVSYEQYF. The chain carries TRBV9 and TRBJ2-7; D ambiguous. This CDR3 comprises 14 residues. Germline V lookup: CDR1 SGDLS, CDR2 YYNGEE. Trimming stripped 0 bases from V and 0 bases from J, with 7 bases between.

This clone is large. The chain joins TRBV5-1 to TRBJ2-5; 10 bases are shared with TRBD2. This CDR3 is 18 amino acids long. Germline V gene lookup returns CDR1 SGHRS and CDR2 YFSETQ. V shed 4 bases and J 4 bases; nucleotides not matched to a gene: 16. The CDR3 reads CASSPGANPSGGGETQYF. The DNA for the CDR3 is TGCGCCAGCAGCCCCGGGGCAAACCCTAGCGGGGGCGGAGAGACCCAGTACTTC.

This clone occurred a few times. V and J are TRBV10-1 and TRBJ2-1; D possibly corresponds to TRBD2 (5 bases). From germline, CDR1 is WNHNN and CDR2 SYGVQD (reference sequence). V lost 3 bases and J lost 4, with 13 bases in between. This CDR3 contains 15 residues. CDR3: CASSDRGLGYNEQFF. CDR3 nucleotide sequence: TGCGCCAGCAGTGACCGGGGTCTGGGGTACAATGAGCAGTTCTTC.

Here the CDR3 DNA reads TGTGCCAGCTTTGAGTGGGGGGACTACACCGGGGAGCTGTTTTTT. Its translation is CASFEWGDYTGELFF. This chain links TRBV6-1 with TRBJ2-2, with D possibly being TRBD2 (6 bases). Per the germline V gene, CDR1 is MNHNS and CDR2 is SASEGT. Trimming cost V 8 bases and J 3 bases, with 16 bases left between them. CDR3 length: 15 residues.

The V call is TRBV11-3, the J call TRBJ2-3; D is possibly TRBD1 or TRBD2 (6 bases each). Deletions cut 8 bases from V and 1 base from J, with 19 bases between. CDR1 SGHNT and CDR2 YENEEA come from the germline V gene. The CDR3 sequence is 16 residues long. The chain's CDR3 is CASRLRGATGTDTQYF. For the CDR3, the DNA is TGTGCCAGCCGTTTAAGGGGGGCGACCGGCACAGATACGCAGTATTTT.

The chain employs TRBV27 and TRBJ1-1; D not resolved. The CDR3 loop spans 12 amino acids. Germline CDR1 is MNHEY and CDR2 is SMNVEV (reference sequence). Between the trimmed V and J ends, which lost 5 bases and 11 bases, there was a span of 15 bases. This CDR3 reads CASSPRRGSAFF. The CDR3 coding sequence is TGTGCCAGCAGTCCGCGACGAGGTAGCGCTTTCTTT.

This rearrangement joins TRBV27 to TRBJ2-5, with 11 nucleotides matching TRBD1. The CDR3 has 15 amino acids. The germline V gene encodes CDR1 MNHEY and CDR2 SMNVEV (reference sequence). Trimming removed 10 bases from V and 8 bases from J; junction bases left unmatched: 15. CDR3 protein: CATRISGTGGSTQYF. The CDR3, as DNA: TGTGCCACCAGAATTTCCGGGACAGGGGGTTCTACCCAGTACTTC.

DNA for the CDR3: TGTGCCAGCAATGAGGGACGGGAGGCGGAAAAACTGTTTTTT. This translates into CASNEGREAEKLFF. The chain couples TRBV6-5 to TRBJ1-4; D might be TRBD1 (5 bases). The CDR3 covers 14 residues. V was shortened by 7 bases and J by 8 bases, with 17 bases between the two germline ends. CDR1 is MNHEY, CDR2 SVGAGI, per germline.

This rearrangement joins TRBV2 to TRBJ1-2, with D possibly matching TRBD1 (5 bases). This CDR3 region has 13 residues. The V and J ends lost 6 bases and 8 bases respectively, with 16 bases between them. Germline CDR1 reads SNHLY; CDR2 reads FYNNEI. The CDR3 nucleotides are TGTGCCAGCAGCCGAGGACCAGGGCGAGGCTACACCTTC. It translates to CASSRGPGRGYTF.

The V gene is TRBV27, the J gene TRBJ2-1, with TRBD2 identical over 7 bases. The trim removed 6 bases at V and 0 bases at J, leaving 5 bases unmatched. CDR1 is MNHEY, CDR2 SMNVEV, per germline (reference sequence). The CDR3 has 15 amino acids. The DNA of the CDR3 is TGTGCCAGCAGGGCGGGGGTGAGCTCCTACAATGAGCAGTTCTTC. This sequence encodes CASRAGVSSYNEQFF.